Listed below are T cell receptor beta chains from one sample, sequenced in a study of shared clonotypes between healthy human individuals. The protocol was immunoSEQ multiplex PCR, while the TCRdb copy is restricted to in-frame clones and leaves out a portion. The data contain roughly 680,000 clones, about two thirds of them singletons. Sequencing used memory CD4+ T cells sorted from blood. The origin of the receptors is a woman in her twenties or thirties in good health. Both conserved end residues are part of each CDR3. D genes are given only for firm matches. Some rows have no size entry. The others give once, few or many, or a class for an expanded clone.

many | NA | TRBJ2-7 | TRBV10-3 | TGTGCCATCAGTGATGAGGTTGGCGGGCAGTACTTC | CAISDEVGGQYF
NA | TRBD1 | TRBJ1-2 | TRBV14 | TGTGCCAGCAGCCTCCGGGACAGACCACTTAAGGGCTACACCTTC | CASSLRDRPLKGYTF
NA | NA | TRBJ2-5 | TRBV5-6 | TGTGCCAGCAGCTTGGGACAGGTCGGGGAGACCCAGTACTTC | CASSLGQVGETQYF
once | NA | TRBJ2-2 | TRBV19 | TGTGCCAGTACCCCGGGACAAAACACCGGGGAGCTGTTTTTT | CASTPGQNTGELFF
NA | NA | TRBJ2-7 | TRBV5-8 | TGTGCCAGCACCTTGGACGGGACAACTTCGAGGGTCTACCACTTC | CASTLDGTTSRVYHF
NA | TRBD1 | TRBJ1-6 | TRBV19 | TGTGCCAGCGGACAGGGGAGGGATAATTCACCCCTCCACTTT | CASGQGRDNSPLHF
NA | NA | TRBJ2-7 | TRBV5-8 | TGTGCCAGCAGCTTGGTGGGTGGAAACTACGAGCAGTACTTC | CASSLVGGNYEQYF
many | NA | TRBJ2-6 | TRBV5-1 | TGCGCCAGCAGCCCTGCACAGTCTGGGGCCAACGTCCTGACTTTC | CASSPAQSGANVLTF
NA | TRBD2 | TRBJ2-2 | TRBV7-3 | TGTGCCAGCAGCTTAAGAGCGGGAGGGAGGTCCGGGGAGCTGTTTTTT | CASSLRAGGRSGELFF
NA | TRBD2 | TRBJ2-5 | TRBV6-1 | TGTGCCACCCCCATAGCGGGAGTCGCTGAGACCCAGTACTTC | CATPIAGVAETQYF
once | TRBD1 | TRBJ2-3 | TRBV6-4 | TGTGCCAGCAGTGACTCAGGACAGGGGGGAGATACGCAGTATTTT | CASSDSGQGGDTQYF
once | NA | TRBJ2-5 | TRBV28 | TGTGCCAGCAAGGATCCGAACCAAGAGACCCAGTACTTC | CASKDPNQETQYF
NA | NA | TRBJ1-1 | TRBV27 | TGTGCCAGCCTCGAGGAGGCTCGCGGGGGTATAGCTTTCTTT | CASLEEARGGIAFF
NA | NA | TRBJ1-1 | TRBV9 | TGTGCCAGCAGCCCCTGGGGCAGGGTAGGATCGGACACTGAAGCTTTCTTT | CASSPWGRVGSDTEAFF
NA | NA | TRBJ2-7 | TRBV6-1 | TGTGCCATCAGTCAAGCCCAGGGGATTCGTGCCTACGAGCAGTACTTC | CAISQAQGIRAYEQYF
NA | TRBD2 | TRBJ2-1 | TRBV13 | TGTGCCAGCAGCTTAGAGGGATTAGCGGGGGGCAATGAGCAGTTCTTC | CASSLEGLAGGNEQFF
NA | TRBD2 | TRBJ2-3 | TRBV27 | TGTGCCAGCAGTTTGAGACTAGCGGGAGATACAGATACGCAGTATTTT | CASSLRLAGDTDTQYF